The source of this T cell receptor beta chain is a study of T cell repertoires in cytomegalovirus infection. Background on the study: Both a matching HLA type and CMV infection were indicated by public TCR beta signatures. Broader study findings: Summed frequency of public TCR beta families distinguished CMV carriers with the relevant HLA. Across the ex vivo response, the dominant clonotypes were HLA-C-restricted CMV-specific TCR beta clonotypes.

TCRdb reanalysed the reads using MiXCR and keeps one entry per CDR3 protein. The top ten clones hold over 12% of a sample with more than 200,000 distinct CDR3 sequences, approximately 9.2% of them seen once. Trimming stripped 4 bases from V and 0 bases from J, with 12 bases between. In germline, CDR1 is MDHEN, CDR2 SYDVKM. This CDR3 spans 15 amino acids. This clonotype has at least ten counts. Its antigen is as yet unknown. The TCR originated in a human donor in good health (CMV status not recorded). Some clones in this sample may be carry-over from other donors' samples. This rearrangement joins TRBV28 to TRBJ1-1; possible D gene TRBD1, 6 bases. The source material was PBMCs. The CDR3 loop reads CASSSQGNMNTEAFF. In nucleotides, the CDR3 is TGTGCCAGCAGTTCCCAGGGGAACATGAACACTGAAGCTTTCTTT.